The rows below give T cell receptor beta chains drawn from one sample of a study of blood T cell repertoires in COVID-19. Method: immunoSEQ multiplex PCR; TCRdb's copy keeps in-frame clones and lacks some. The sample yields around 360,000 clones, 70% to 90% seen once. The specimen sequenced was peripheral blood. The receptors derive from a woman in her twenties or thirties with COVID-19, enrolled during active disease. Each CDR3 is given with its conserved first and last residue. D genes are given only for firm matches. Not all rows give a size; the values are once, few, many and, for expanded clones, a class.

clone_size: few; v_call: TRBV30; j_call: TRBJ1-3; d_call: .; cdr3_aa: CAWMGAGNTIYF; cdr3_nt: TGTGCCTGGATGGGAGCGGGAAACACCATATATTTT
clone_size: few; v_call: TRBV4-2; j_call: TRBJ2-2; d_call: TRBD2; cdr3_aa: CASSSRSSGVTGELFF; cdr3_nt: TGTGCCAGCAGCTCTAGGTCGAGCGGGGTGACCGGGGAGCTGTTTTTT
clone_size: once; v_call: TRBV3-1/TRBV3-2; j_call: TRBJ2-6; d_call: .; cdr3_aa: CASSQGQGANVLTF; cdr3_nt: TGTGCCAGCAGCCAAGGTCAGGGGGCCAACGTCCTGACTTTC
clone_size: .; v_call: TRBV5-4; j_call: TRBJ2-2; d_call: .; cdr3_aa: CASSLAGTTNTGELFF; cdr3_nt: TGTGCCAGCAGCTTGGCCGGGACAACGAACACCGGGGAGCTGTTTTTT
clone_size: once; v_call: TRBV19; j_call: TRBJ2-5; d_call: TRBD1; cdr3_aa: CASSTGTGSAETQYF; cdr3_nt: TGTGCCAGTAGTACCGGGACAGGGTCTGCGGAGACCCAGTACTTC
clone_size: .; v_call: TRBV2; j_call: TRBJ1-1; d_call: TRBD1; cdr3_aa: CASVSWDRGPKQAFF; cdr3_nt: TGTGCCAGCGTTTCTTGGGACAGGGGGCCCAAGCAAGCTTTCTTT
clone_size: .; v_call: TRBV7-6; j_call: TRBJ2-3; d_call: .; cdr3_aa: CASSPRLQAHSDTQYF; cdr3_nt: TGTGCCAGCAGCCCTCGCCTGCAGGCCCATTCGGATACGCAGTATTTT
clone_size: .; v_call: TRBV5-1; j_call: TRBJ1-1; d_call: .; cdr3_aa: CASSLSAGGAFF; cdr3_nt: TGCGCCAGCAGCTTGAGCGCGGGGGGAGCTTTCTTT
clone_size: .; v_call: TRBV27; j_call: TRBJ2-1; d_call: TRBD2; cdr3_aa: CASRLAGYNEQFF; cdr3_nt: TGTGCCAGCCGACTAGCGGGGTACAATGAGCAGTTCTTC
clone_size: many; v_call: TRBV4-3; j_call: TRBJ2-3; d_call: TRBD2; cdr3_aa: CASSQTELAGYTDTQYF; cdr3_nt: TGCGCCAGCAGCCAAACCGAACTAGCGGGATACACAGATACGCAGTATTTT
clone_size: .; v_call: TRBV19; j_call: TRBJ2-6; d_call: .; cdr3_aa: CASSIEASGANVLTF; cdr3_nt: TGTGCCAGTAGTATAGAAGCCTCTGGGGCCAACGTCCTGACTTTC
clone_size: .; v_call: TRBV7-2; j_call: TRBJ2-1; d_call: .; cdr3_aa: CASSLAPSSYNEQFF; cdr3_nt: TGTGCCAGCAGCTTAGCGCCTAGCTCCTACAATGAGCAGTTCTTC
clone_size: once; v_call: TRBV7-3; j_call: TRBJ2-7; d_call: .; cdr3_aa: CASSLTGQGSGEQYF; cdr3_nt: TGTGCCAGCAGCTTAACTGGTCAGGGATCGGGCGAGCAGTACTTC
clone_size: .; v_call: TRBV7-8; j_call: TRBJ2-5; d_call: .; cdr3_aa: CASSLQGWVWETQYF; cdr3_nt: TGTGCCAGCAGCTTACAGGGTTGGGTCTGGGAGACCCAGTACTTC
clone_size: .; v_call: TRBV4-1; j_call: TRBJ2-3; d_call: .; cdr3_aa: CASSQDHRRPTDTQYF; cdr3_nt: TGCGCCAGCAGCCAAGATCACAGGCGACCCACAGATACGCAGTATTTT
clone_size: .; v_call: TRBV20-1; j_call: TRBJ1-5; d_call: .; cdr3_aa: CSASGEGQYNQPQHF; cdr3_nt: TGCAGTGCTAGTGGGGAAGGACAGTACAATCAGCCCCAGCATTTT
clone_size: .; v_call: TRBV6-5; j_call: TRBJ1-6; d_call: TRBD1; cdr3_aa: CASSSGTGLSPLHF; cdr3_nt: TGTGCCAGCAGTTCCGGGACAGGGTTGTCACCCCTCCACTTT
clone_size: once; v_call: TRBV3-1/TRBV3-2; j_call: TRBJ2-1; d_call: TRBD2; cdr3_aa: CASSQARLAGVGNEQFF; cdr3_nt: TGTGCCAGCAGCCAAGCAAGACTAGCGGGAGTGGGCAATGAGCAGTTCTTC
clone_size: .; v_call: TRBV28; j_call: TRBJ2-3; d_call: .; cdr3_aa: CASSTQGTDTQYF; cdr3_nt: TGTGCCAGCAGTACGCAGGGCACAGATACGCAGTATTTT
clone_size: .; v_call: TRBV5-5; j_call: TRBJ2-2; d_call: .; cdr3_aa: CASSPNGRELFF; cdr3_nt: TGTGCCAGCAGCCCGAATGGCCGGGAGCTGTTTTTT
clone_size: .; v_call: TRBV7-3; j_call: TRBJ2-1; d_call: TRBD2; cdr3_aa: CASSLGTSQAKQFF; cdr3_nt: TGTGCCAGCAGCTTGGGGACTAGCCAGGCCAAGCAGTTCTTC
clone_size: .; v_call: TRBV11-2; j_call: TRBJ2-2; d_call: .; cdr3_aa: CASSLVLNTGELFF; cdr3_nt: TGTGCCAGCAGCTTAGTCCTAAACACCGGGGAGCTGTTTTTT
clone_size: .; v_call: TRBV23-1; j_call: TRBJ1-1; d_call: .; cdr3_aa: CASSQSPGGTEAFF; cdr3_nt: TGCGCCAGCAGTCAATCCCCGGGGGGGACTGAAGCTTTCTTT
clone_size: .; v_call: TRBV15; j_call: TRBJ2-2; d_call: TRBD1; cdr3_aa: CATSVDRGHTGELFF; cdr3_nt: TGTGCCACCAGCGTCGACAGGGGTCACACCGGGGAGCTGTTTTTT
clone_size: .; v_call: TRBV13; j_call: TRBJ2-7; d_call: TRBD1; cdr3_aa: CASSVGQGGHEQYF; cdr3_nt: TGTGCCAGCAGCGTCGGACAGGGGGGCCACGAGCAGTACTTC
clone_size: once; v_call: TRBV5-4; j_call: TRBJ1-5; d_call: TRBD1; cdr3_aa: CASSLDRGNQPQHF; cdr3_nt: TGTGCCAGCAGCTTAGACAGGGGCAATCAGCCCCAGCATTTT
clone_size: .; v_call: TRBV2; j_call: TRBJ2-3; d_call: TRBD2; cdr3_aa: CASREGLVSTDTQYF; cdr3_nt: TGTGCCAGCAGGGAGGGACTAGTCAGCACAGATACGCAGTATTTT
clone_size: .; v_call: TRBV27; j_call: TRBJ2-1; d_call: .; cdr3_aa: CASSLGTNYNEQFF; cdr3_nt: TGTGCCAGCAGTTTAGGCACCAACTACAATGAGCAGTTCTTC
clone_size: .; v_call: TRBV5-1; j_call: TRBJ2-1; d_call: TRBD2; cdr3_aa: CASSLADSGTFEQFF; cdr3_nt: TGCGCCAGCAGCTTGGCCGATAGCGGGACTTTTGAGCAGTTCTTC
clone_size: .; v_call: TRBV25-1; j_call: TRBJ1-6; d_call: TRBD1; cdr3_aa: CASSTWTGKGSPLHF; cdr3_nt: TGTGCCAGCAGTACGTGGACAGGGAAGGGTTCACCCCTCCACTTT
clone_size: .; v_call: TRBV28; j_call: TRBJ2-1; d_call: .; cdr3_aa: CASLRGLEQFF; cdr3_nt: TGTGCCAGCTTACGGGGTCTCGAGCAGTTCTTC
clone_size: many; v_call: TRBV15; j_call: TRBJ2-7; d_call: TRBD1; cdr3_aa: CATSTRTGESYEQYF; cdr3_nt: TGTGCCACCAGCACCCGGACAGGGGAATCCTACGAGCAGTACTTC
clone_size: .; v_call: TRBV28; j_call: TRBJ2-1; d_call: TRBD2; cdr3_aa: CASTMWTSGSNEQFF; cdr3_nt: TGTGCCAGCACCATGTGGACTAGCGGGAGCAATGAGCAGTTCTTC
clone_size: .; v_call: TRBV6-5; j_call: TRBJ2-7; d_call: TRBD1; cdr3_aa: CASRLRQGAPGIQYF; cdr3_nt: TGTGCCAGCAGACTCAGACAGGGGGCTCCGGGGATTCAGTACTTC
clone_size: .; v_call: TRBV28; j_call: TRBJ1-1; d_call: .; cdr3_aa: CASSLGAPTEAFF; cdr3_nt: TGTGCCAGCAGTTTAGGGGCGCCCACTGAAGCTTTCTTT
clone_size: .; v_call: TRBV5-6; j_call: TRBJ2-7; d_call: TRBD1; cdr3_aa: CASSVIGGVYEQYF; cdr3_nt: TGTGCCAGCAGCGTAATAGGGGGCGTTTACGAGCAGTACTTC
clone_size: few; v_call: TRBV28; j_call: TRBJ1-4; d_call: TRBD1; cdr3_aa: CASSLLRQGANEKLFF; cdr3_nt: TGTGCCAGCAGTTTATTGAGACAGGGGGCTAATGAAAAACTGTTTTTT
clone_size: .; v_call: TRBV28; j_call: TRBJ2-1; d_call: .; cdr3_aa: CASLGGTGSYNEQFF; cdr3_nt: TGTGCCAGCTTGGGCGGCACAGGGTCCTACAATGAGCAGTTCTTC
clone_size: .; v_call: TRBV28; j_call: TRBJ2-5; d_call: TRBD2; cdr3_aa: CASTLGRAEGETQYF; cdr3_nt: TGTGCCAGCACCCTGGGGAGGGCCGAAGGAGAGACCCAGTACTTC
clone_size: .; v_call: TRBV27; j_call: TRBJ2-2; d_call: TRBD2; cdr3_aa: CASSFGLAKNTGELFF; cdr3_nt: TGTGCCAGCAGTTTCGGACTAGCGAAAAACACCGGGGAGCTGTTTTTT
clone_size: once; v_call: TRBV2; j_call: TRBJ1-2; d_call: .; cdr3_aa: CASSVDSIYGYTF; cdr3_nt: TGTGCCAGCAGTGTCGATAGTATCTATGGCTACACCTTC
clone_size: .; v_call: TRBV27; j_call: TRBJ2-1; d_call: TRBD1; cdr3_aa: CASRGQGSHNEQFF; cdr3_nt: TGTGCCAGCAGGGGACAGGGTTCTCACAATGAGCAGTTCTTC
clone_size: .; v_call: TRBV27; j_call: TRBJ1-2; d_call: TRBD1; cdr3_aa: CASSQDRRYGYTF; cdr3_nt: TGTGCCAGCAGTCAGGACAGGCGGTATGGCTACACCTTC
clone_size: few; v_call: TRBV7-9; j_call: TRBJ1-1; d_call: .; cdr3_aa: CASSLQEANTEAFF; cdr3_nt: TGTGCCAGCAGCTTACAGGAGGCGAACACTGAAGCTTTCTTT
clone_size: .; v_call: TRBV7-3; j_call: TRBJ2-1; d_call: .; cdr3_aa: CASSLLRGDEQFF; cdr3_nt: TGTGCCAGCAGCTTACTCAGGGGAGACGAGCAGTTCTTC
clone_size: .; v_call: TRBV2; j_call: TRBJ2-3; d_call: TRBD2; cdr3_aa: CASRRTSGRDSDTQYF; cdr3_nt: TGTGCCAGCAGGAGGACTAGCGGGAGGGACTCAGATACGCAGTATTTT
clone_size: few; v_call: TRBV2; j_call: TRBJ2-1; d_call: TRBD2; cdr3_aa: CASRREGTSGRNEQFF; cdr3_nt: TGTGCCAGCAGGAGAGAGGGGACTAGCGGGAGGAATGAGCAGTTCTTC
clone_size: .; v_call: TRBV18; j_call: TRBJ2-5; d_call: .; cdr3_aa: CASSPLQGKETQYF; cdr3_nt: TGTGCCAGCTCACCACTTCAGGGAAAAGAGACCCAGTACTTC
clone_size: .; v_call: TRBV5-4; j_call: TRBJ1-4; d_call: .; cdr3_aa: CASSLAAVGSEKLFF; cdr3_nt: TGTGCCAGCAGTCTGGCCGCCGTCGGGTCTGAAAAACTGTTTTTT
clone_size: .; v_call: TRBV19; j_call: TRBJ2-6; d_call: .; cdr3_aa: CASSKRPGLAPGANVLTF; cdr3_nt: TGTGCCAGTAGTAAAAGACCAGGCCTCGCCCCTGGGGCCAACGTCCTGACTTTC
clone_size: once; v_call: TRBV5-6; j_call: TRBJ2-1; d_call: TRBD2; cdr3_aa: CASSSVTSGRAHNEQFF; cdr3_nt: TGTGCCAGCAGCTCCGTTACTAGCGGGAGGGCTCACAATGAGCAGTTCTTC
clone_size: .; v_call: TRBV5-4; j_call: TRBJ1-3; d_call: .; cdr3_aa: CASSLSPSLSSGNTIYF; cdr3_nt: TGTGCCAGCAGCTTGTCCCCCAGTCTTTCTTCTGGAAACACCATATATTTT
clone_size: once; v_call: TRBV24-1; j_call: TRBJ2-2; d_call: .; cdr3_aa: CATSDFNTGELFF; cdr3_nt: TGTGCCACCAGTGACTTTAACACCGGGGAGCTGTTTTTT
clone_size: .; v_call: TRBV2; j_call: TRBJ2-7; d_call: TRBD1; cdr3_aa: CASSESGQEYF; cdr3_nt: TGTGCCAGCAGTGAGTCGGGACAGGAATACTTC
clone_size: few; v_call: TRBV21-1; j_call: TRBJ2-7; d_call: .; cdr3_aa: CASPKRRTGVWEQYF; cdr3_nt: TGTGCCAGCCCCAAGCGCCGGACAGGGGTTTGGGAGCAGTACTTC